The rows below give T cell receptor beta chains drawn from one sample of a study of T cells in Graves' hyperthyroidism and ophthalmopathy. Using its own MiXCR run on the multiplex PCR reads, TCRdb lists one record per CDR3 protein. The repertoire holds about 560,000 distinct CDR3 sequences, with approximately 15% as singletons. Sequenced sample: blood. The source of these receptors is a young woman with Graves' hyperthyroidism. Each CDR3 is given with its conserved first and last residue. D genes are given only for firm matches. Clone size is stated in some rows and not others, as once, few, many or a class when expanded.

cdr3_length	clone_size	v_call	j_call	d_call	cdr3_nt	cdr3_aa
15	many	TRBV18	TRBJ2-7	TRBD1	TGTGCCAGCTCACCCCAACCGACAGGGGGCAACGAGCAGTACTTC	CASSPQPTGGNEQYF
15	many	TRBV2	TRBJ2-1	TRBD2	TGTGCCAGCGTGGAGCGGGAGGCCTCCTACAATGAGCAGTTCTTC	CASVEREASYNEQFF
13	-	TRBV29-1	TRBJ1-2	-	TGCAGCGTTGGTGGGGGCCGAAATGATGGCTACACCTTC	CSVGGGRNDGYTF
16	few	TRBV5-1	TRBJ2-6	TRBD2	TGCGCCAGCAGATCATCGGGGGGCTCTGGGGCCAACGTCCTGACTTTC	CASRSSGGSGANVLTF
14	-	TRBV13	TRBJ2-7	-	TGTGCCAGCGGCTCCGGGACCCTGGCCTACGAGCAGTACTTC	CASGSGTLAYEQYF
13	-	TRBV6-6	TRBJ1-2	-	TGTGCCAGCAGTTACCAGAGGTTCTATGGCTACACCTTC	CASSYQRFYGYTF
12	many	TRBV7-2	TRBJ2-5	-	TGTGCCAGCAGTTCGAAGGGGGAGACCCAGTACTTC	CASSSKGETQYF
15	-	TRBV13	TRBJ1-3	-	TGTGCCAGCAGCTTTTGGGGGAGAGGCGAAAACACCATATATTTT	CASSFWGRGENTIYF
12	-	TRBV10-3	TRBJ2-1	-	TGTGCCACGTCGGCGGGCTTGGATGAGCAGTTCTTC	CATSAGLDEQFF
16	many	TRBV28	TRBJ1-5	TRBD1	TGTGCCAGCAGAGAGACAGGGGCGTATAGCAATCAGCCCCAGCATTTT	CASRETGAYSNQPQHF
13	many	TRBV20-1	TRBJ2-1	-	TGCAGTGCCCAACTGTTAGGTTTCGATGAGCAGTTCTTC	CSAQLLGFDEQFF
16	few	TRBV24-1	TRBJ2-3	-	TGTGCCACCAGTGCTTCTTACGGAGATGGAACAGATACGCAGTATTTT	CATSASYGDGTDTQYF
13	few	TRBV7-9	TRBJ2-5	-	TGTGCCAGCAGCTTAAGGACAGCAGAGACCCAGTACTTC	CASSLRTAETQYF
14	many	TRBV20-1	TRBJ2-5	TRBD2	TGCAGTGCTAGTCGCGGGACTAGCACAGAAACCCAGTACTTC	CSASRGTSTETQYF
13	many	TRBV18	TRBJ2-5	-	TGTGCCAGCTCAACGACAGGCCAAGAGACCCAGTACTTC	CASSTTGQETQYF
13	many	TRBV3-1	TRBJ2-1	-	TGTGCCAGCAGCCAAGAAAGAGCCCGCGAGCAGTTCTTC	CASSQERAREQFF
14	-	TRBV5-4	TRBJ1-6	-	TGTGCCAGCAGCTTGGGATCCTATAATTCACCCCTCCACTTT	CASSLGSYNSPLHF
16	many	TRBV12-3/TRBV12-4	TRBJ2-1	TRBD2	TGTGCCAGCAGTCCACCCAGCGGGAGGGCCAACAATGAGCAGTTCTTC	CASSPPSGRANNEQFF
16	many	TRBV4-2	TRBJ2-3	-	TGTGCCAGCAGCCCGAACTCGGGGTCTAGCACAGATACGCAGTATTTT	CASSPNSGSSTDTQYF
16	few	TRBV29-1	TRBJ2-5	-	TGCAGCGTTGAAGATGCGGAGCGGTCCTTGCAAGAGACCCAGTACTTC	CSVEDAERSLQETQYF
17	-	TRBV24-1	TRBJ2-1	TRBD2	TGTGCCACCAGTGATTTCGCTATGGCGGGAGCTTACAATGAGCAGTTCTTC	CATSDFAMAGAYNEQFF
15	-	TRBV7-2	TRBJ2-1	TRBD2	TGTGCCAGCAGACTTAGCGGGGGGTCCTACAATGAGCAGTTCTTC	CASRLSGGSYNEQFF
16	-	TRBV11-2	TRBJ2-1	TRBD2	TGTGCCAGCAGCACCCGACTAGCGGGAGGAATTAATGAGCAGTTCTTC	CASSTRLAGGINEQFF
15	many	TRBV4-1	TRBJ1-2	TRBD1	TGCGCCAGCAGCCCAGGACAGGGGGCGGACTATGGCTACACCTTC	CASSPGQGADYGYTF
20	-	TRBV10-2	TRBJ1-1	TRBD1	TGCGCCAGCAGTTCACAGCAGCGGACAGGGGCTGGGGTTCGGAACACTGAAGCTTTCTTT	CASSSQQRTGAGVRNTEAFF
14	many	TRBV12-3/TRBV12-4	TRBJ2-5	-	TGTGCCAGCAGTTTACGTCGGCGGGAAGAGACCCAGTACTTC	CASSLRRREETQYF
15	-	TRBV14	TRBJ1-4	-	TGTGCCAGCAGCCAAGATCCGGGCCATAATGAAAAACTGTTTTTT	CASSQDPGHNEKLFF
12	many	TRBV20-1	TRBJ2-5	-	TGCAGTGCTAGAGAGGAGGGGGAGACCCAGTACTTC	CSAREEGETQYF